One sample yielded the 14 T cell receptor beta chains listed below, sequenced in a study of early T cells in non-severe SARS-CoV-2 infection. MiXCR, run by TCRdb on the 5' RACE reads, gives a single entry per CDR3 protein. The sample includes fewer than 80,000 distinct CDR3 sequences, about 4.6% seen only once; the top ten take roughly 3.9%. The sample consisted of whole blood, taken at baseline. The receptor source for this set is an adult who was a healthcare worker with PCR-confirmed SARS-CoV-2 infection or an uninfected control (not recorded which). The donor label of this sample is uncertain.

This clonotype was observed a few times. This chain uses TRBV2 with TRBJ1-4; TRBD1 agrees at 8 bases. This CDR3 comprises 13 residues. Germline loops: CDR1 SNHLY, CDR2 FYNNEI. V shed 11 bases and J 6 bases; nucleotides not matched to a gene: 8. The CDR3 loop is CAGRGRGHEKLFF. In DNA form, the CDR3 reads TGTGCCGGAAGGGGCAGGGGGCATGAAAAACTGTTTTTT.

This clonotype was counted many times. Germline is not matched at one junction end, which may reflect a read error. The V gene is TRBV7-7, the J gene TRBJ2-2, with 8 positions matching TRBD1. Per germline, CDR1 SSHAT and CDR2 FNYEAQ (reference sequence). CDR3 size: 14 residues. The CDR3 is CASSVGQATGELFF. DNA of the CDR3: TGTGCTAGCAGCGTGGGACAGGCGACCGGGGAGCTGTTTTTT.

This chain links TRBV5-4 with TRBJ1-4; TRBD1 is a possible D gene (5 bases). CDR1 SGHNT and CDR2 YYREEE come from the germline V gene (reference sequence). V shed 1 base and J shed 0 bases, with 10 bases lying between them. This CDR3 is built from 16 residues. CDR3 sequence reads: CASSLQGRTTNEKLFF. The DNA for the CDR3 is TGTGCCAGCAGCTTGCAGGGAAGAACAACTAATGAAAAACTGTTTTTT.

This clonotype was counted at least ten times. The genes are TRBV7-2 and TRBJ2-3, with unresolved D. This CDR3 contains 15 residues. CDR1 SGHTA and CDR2 FQGNSA come from the germline V gene. V was clipped by 4 bases and J by 2 bases, with 13 bases between them. This CDR3 is CASSSRWGYTDTQYF. The CDR3 region has the DNA TGTGCCAGCAGCTCACGCTGGGGATACACAGATACGCAGTATTTT.

The chain carries TRBV6-6 and TRBJ2-3; 10 bases match TRBD1. V shed 6 bases and J 1 base; nucleotides not matched to a gene: 13. Germline V gene lookup returns CDR1 MNHNY and CDR2 SVGAGI (reference sequence). The length of the CDR3 is 18 residues. DNA for the CDR3: TGTGCCAGCAGACCGCCGACCGGGACAGGGGCCGGCACAGATACGCAGTATTTT. Amino acids: CASRPPTGTGAGTDTQYF.

This chain links TRBV7-2 with TRBJ2-3; 16 bases agree with TRBD2. CDR1 is SGHTA, CDR2 FQGNSA, per germline. The CDR3 is made up of 16 amino acids. V was clipped by 7 bases and J by 4 bases; unmatched bases: 5. DNA of the CDR3: TGTGCCAGCACCGCGGGACTAGCGGGGGGGTCAGATACGCAGTATTTT. This codes for CASTAGLAGGSDTQYF.

This clonotype appeared a few times. The CDR3 DNA follows: TGTGCCAGCAGTGGCTCGACTAGCGGGGGGGCCAGTGAGCAGTTCTTC. Its translation: CASSGSTSGGASEQFF. The chain employs TRBV6-4 and TRBJ2-1, with 14 bases matching TRBD2. The CDR3 length is 16 residues. Germline assignment: CDR1 MRHNA and CDR2 SNTAGT. Losses at the gene ends were 4 bases for V and 9 bases for J; bases not matched to a gene: 8.

The chain joins TRBV5-1 to TRBJ2-3; TRBD1 matches at 9 bases. CDR3 length: 14 amino acids. From germline, CDR1 is SGHRS and CDR2 YFSETQ. With V trimmed by 0 bases and J by 8 bases, 4 bases remained unmatched. CDR3 sequence (DNA): TGCGCCAGCAGCTTGGACAGGGGGCTTGGTACGCAGTATTTT. Protein: CASSLDRGLGTQYF.

The J gene is TRBJ2-5, the V gene TRBV28; no firm D call. The CDR3 is made up of 13 amino acids. Germline CDR1 is MDHEN and CDR2 is SYDVKM. Trimming pared 6 bases from V and 5 bases from J, leaving 13 bases between. DNA of the CDR3: TGTGCCAGCAGATTGAGAGCCACTGAGACCCAGTACTTC. Its protein product is CASRLRATETQYF.

In this sample, this clonotype turned up many times. The rearrangement links TRBV10-2 to TRBJ2-7; D is ambiguous. The CDR3 is 12 amino acids. Trimming shortened V by 6 bases and J by 0 bases, and 6 bases separated the two germline ends. Germline assignment: CDR1 WSHSY and CDR2 SAAADI. The chain's CDR3 is CASSPASYEQYF. Written as DNA, the CDR3 is TGCGCCAGCAGCCCGGCCTCCTACGAGCAGTACTTC.

This clonotype was counted many times. The chain has TRBV13 and TRBJ2-1; 11 bases line up with TRBD2. CDR1 PRHDT and CDR2 FYEKMQ come from the germline V gene (reference sequence). The junction had 12 bases not matched to a gene; V was cut back by 5 bases and J by 0 bases. The CDR3 is 19 residues long. CDR3 in amino acids: CASSRTLAGGPSSYNEQFF. The CDR3 nucleotides are TGTGCCAGCAGCCGTACCTTAGCGGGGGGGCCTAGCTCCTACAATGAGCAGTTCTTC.

This clonotype has ten or more counts. The chain joins TRBV12-5 to TRBJ2-1; 15 nucleotides match TRBD2. After removal of 4 bases from V and 8 bases from J, the junction contained 6 bases not matched to a gene. The V gene's germline CDR1 is LGHNT and CDR2 FRNRAP. The CDR3 runs to 16 residues. The CDR3 is CASGWTSGGATDEQFF. The CDR3 nucleotides are TGTGCTAGTGGTTGGACTAGCGGGGGGGCCACGGATGAGCAGTTCTTC. The variable domain in full, with the rest retrieved from reference TRBV12-5 and TRBJ2-1, is DARVTQTPRHKVTEMGQEVTMRCQPILGHNTVFWYRQTMMQGLELLAYFRNRAPLDDSGMPKDRFSAEMPDATLATLKIQPSEPRDSAVYFCASGWTSGGATDEQFFGPGTRLTVL.

This clonotype has more than one count but fewer than ten. The chain recombines TRBV28 with TRBJ1-4; D unresolved. CDR3 size: 14 residues. Per the germline V gene, CDR1 is MDHEN and CDR2 is SYDVKM. V shed 8 bases and J shed 7 bases, with 17 bases lying between them. The DNA of the CDR3 is TGTGCCAGCGCGAGGCTCCTGCAAGGTGAAAAACTGTTTTTT. Its protein is CASARLLQGEKLFF.

This clonotype was counted between two and nine times. The chain couples TRBV5-1 to TRBJ1-6; D unclear. This CDR3 is 14 amino acids long. Germline V gene lookup returns CDR1 SGHRS and CDR2 YFSETQ. V was trimmed by 1 base and J by 11 bases, leaving 13 bases between them. CDR3 in DNA: TGCGCCAGCAGCTTGCGTTCACAGCCAACACCCCTCCACTTT. Amino acid sequence: CASSLRSQPTPLHF.